The following is a T cell receptor beta chain sequence with its context. This specimen belongs to a study of blood T cell repertoires in COVID-19. The assay was immunoSEQ multiplex PCR, and TCRdb's table has in-frame clones only and misses some. The sample records 150,000 to 200,000 clones, 82% being singletons. J lost 2 bases, V lost 6 bases, and 4 bases had no gene match. This CDR3 has 15 residues. Germline V gene sequence: CDR1 MDHEN, CDR2 SYDVKM. The source of this sequence is a man in his fifties or sixties who had recovered from COVID-19. The V and J genes are TRBV28 and TRBJ1-6; TRBD1 aligns across 7 bases. The sequenced sample was PBMCs or T cells enriched from blood (not recorded which). The CDR3 sequence: CASSPTGTYNSPLHF. The CDR3 DNA reads TGTGCCAGCAGCCCGACAGGGACCTATAATTCACCCCTCCACTTT.